This T cell receptor (beta chain) originates from a study of molecular identifiers for immune sequencing clone quantification. TCRdb reanalysed the PCR reads using MiXCR and keeps one entry per CDR3 protein. The sample consists of 97,000 or so distinct CDR3 sequences, under 40% of them appearing once. With regard to this clonotype: Its target is not known.

Study-level points and caveats: Over 99% of CMV-specific effector molecules, but under 1% of naive ones, were in clones above 20 copies.

Deletions cut 9 bases from V and 2 bases from J, with 8 bases between. This CDR3 has 12 amino acids. The genes are TRBV12-3 or TRBV12-4 and TRBJ2-1; perhaps TRBD1 as D (5 bases). The source of this sequence is a human donor in good health. Some libraries in this study had Jurkat cell RNA spiked in. The sequencing input was naive CD8+ T cells from blood, with Jurkat cell RNA spiked in. As to subset: FACS-sorted CD8+CD4-CCR7+CD45RA+ naive T cells. CDR3 nucleotides: TGTGCCAGTACAGGAACCTACAATGAGCAGTTCTTC. Encoded protein: CASTGTYNEQFF.